Each of the 19 T cell receptor beta chains below was sequenced from the same sample in a study of T cell responses to AZD1222 COVID-19 vaccine. Assay: immunoSEQ multiplex PCR; the TCRdb copy retains only in-frame clones and omits some. The data show around 120,000 clones, about 89% seen once. The sample in question was peripheral blood, obtained 28 days after the second AZD1222 dose. The receptors here all came from an adult who received the AZD1222 COVID-19 vaccine.

This sequence joins TRBV4-1 and TRBJ2-7; 13 bases line up with TRBD2. V shed 0 bases and J 3 bases; nucleotides not matched to a gene: 5. Germline V lookup: CDR1 MGHRA, CDR2 YSYEKL. This CDR3 is 17 amino acids long. This chain's CDR3 is CASSQEPGTSGNYEQYF. CDR3 coding DNA: TGCGCCAGCAGCCAAGAGCCCGGGACTAGCGGGAACTACGAGCAGTACTTC.

The CDR3: CATSLEGPGQGAYEQYF. CDR3 in DNA: TGTGCCACCAGCTTAGAGGGTCCGGGACAGGGGGCCTACGAGCAGTACTTC. The gene calls are TRBV15 and TRBJ2-7; 11 positions match TRBD1. The CDR3 loop spans 17 amino acids. The J segment lost 2 bases and the V segment lost 5 bases, leaving 11 bases of the junction unmatched. CDR1 and CDR2 from the germline V gene are LNHNV and YYDKDF (reference sequence). The full variable domain, with the rest looked up from reference TRBV15 and TRBJ2-7, is DAMVIQNPRYQVTQFGKPVTLSCSQTLNHNVMYWYQQKSSQAPKLLFHYYDKDFNNEADTPDNFQSRRPNTSFCFLDIRSPGLGDTAMYLCATSLEGPGQGAYEQYFGPGTRLTVT.

This clone has just one count. The V gene is TRBV5-4, the J gene TRBJ2-3; 11 bases align to TRBD2. The CDR3 covers 20 residues. V lost 4 bases to trimming and J lost 0 bases; unmatched junction nucleotides: 16. Per germline, CDR1 SGHNT and CDR2 YYREEE (reference sequence). The CDR3 bases are TGTGCCAGCAGCCCCTACGGCAGACTAGCGGGGCCGACTAGCACAGATACGCAGTATTTT. Encoded protein: CASSPYGRLAGPTSTDTQYF.

The chain joins TRBV9 to TRBJ2-7; 9 positions agree with TRBD1. Germline V CDR1 and CDR2: SGDLS, YYNGEE. CDR3 length: 15 amino acids. V dropped 3 bases and J dropped 6; count of bases not matched to a gene: 10. The CDR3 bases are TGTGCCAGCAGCGCCCACAGGGGGCGGGTAGGCGAGCAGTACTTC. Its protein is CASSAHRGRVGEQYF.

The chain combines TRBV9 with TRBJ2-2; no clear D. V was pared by 3 bases and J by 8 bases, with 14 bases between. Germline-derived CDR1 and CDR2 are SGDLS and YYNGEE. This CDR3 spans 14 amino acids. DNA of the CDR3: TGTGCCAGCAGCGAGGACCCGGCGAAGGGGGAGCTGTTTTTT. Translation: CASSEDPAKGELFF.

The V call is TRBV28, the J call TRBJ1-2; TRBD1 agrees at 8 bases. Trimming took 5 bases from V and 4 from J; bases not matched to a gene: 3. CDR3 size: 13 residues. The V gene's germline CDR1 is MDHEN and CDR2 SYDVKM. The CDR3 sequence: CASSPTGVYGYTF. For the CDR3, the DNA is TGTGCCAGCAGTCCGACAGGGGTCTATGGCTACACCTTC.

The chain is built from TRBV2 and TRBJ1-4, with D unresolved. The CDR3 spans 12 residues. Germline V gene lookup returns CDR1 SNHLY and CDR2 FYNNEI. The V gene lost 7 bases and the J gene lost 1 base, with 4 bases spanning the gap. CDR3 nucleotide sequence: TGTGCCAGCACCTTAACTAATGAAAAACTGTTTTTT. Protein sequence: CASTLTNEKLFF.

The rearrangement joins TRBV9 to TRBJ1-5; D is possibly TRBD1 (6 bases). V gave up 0 bases and J gave up 0 bases, with 16 bases separating them. CDR3 length: 18 amino acids. Germline assignment: CDR1 SGDLS and CDR2 YYNGEE. The CDR3 protein is CASSVEGRGYYSNQPQHF. The CDR3 coding sequence is TGTGCCAGCAGCGTAGAGGGCAGGGGATATTATAGCAATCAGCCCCAGCATTTT.

The J gene is TRBJ2-3, the V gene TRBV4-3, with a possible D match to TRBD2 (5 bases). Germline-derived CDR1 and CDR2 are LGHNA and YSLEER. The CDR3 extends over 14 amino acids. The ends were cut back, 0 bases at V and 1 base at J, with 5 bases in the middle. Here the CDR3 reads CASSQDSGTDTQYF. CDR3 bases: TGCGCCAGCAGCCAAGATAGCGGCACAGATACGCAGTATTTT.

The V and J genes are TRBV12-3 or TRBV12-4 and TRBJ1-1; TRBD1 aligns across 7 bases. J was trimmed by 3 bases and V by 3 bases; bases with no gene match: 1. The CDR3 is made up of 13 amino acids. CDR3 sequence: CASSLTGYTEAFF. The CDR3 DNA follows: TGTGCCAGCAGTTTGACAGGGTACACTGAAGCTTTCTTT.

J is TRBJ2-3 and V is TRBV24-1, with D perhaps matching TRBD2 (6 bases). This CDR3 has 18 amino acids. Germline V gene sequence: CDR1 KGHDR, CDR2 SFDVKD. Trimming cost V 4 bases and J 1 base, with 20 bases left between them. The CDR3 DNA reads TGTGCCACCAGTGACCCCGGCCTACTAGCCGAAGGCACAGATACGCAGTATTTT. Its protein product is CATSDPGLLAEGTDTQYF.

The rearrangement uses TRBV16 and TRBJ1-3, with D unclear. The ends were cut back, 2 bases at V and 4 bases at J, with 9 bases in the middle. This CDR3 is 14 amino acids long. The germline gives CDR1 KGHSY, CDR2 FQNENV. As DNA, the CDR3 is TGTGCCAGCAGCCAAACGGGGAACGGAAACACCATATATTTT. Translating gives CASSQTGNGNTIYF. The entire variable domain, with the rest obtained from reference TRBV16 and TRBJ1-3, is as follows: GEEVAQTPKHLVRGEGQKAKLYCAPIKGHSYVFWYQQVLKNEFKFLISFQNENVFDETGMPKERFSAKCLPNSPCSLEIQATKLEDSAVYFCASSQTGNGNTIYFGEGSWLTVV.

The count of this clone is one. V and J are TRBV4-1 and TRBJ2-2, with D hard to call. Germline V lookup: CDR1 MGHRA, CDR2 YSYEKL. This CDR3 has 12 amino acids. V was clipped by 3 bases and J by 6 bases, with 5 bases between them. CDR3 coding DNA: TGCGCCAGCAGCCATACCGCCGGGGAGCTGTTTTTT. This sequence encodes CASSHTAGELFF.

The J gene is TRBJ1-1, the V gene TRBV2; weak D call: TRBD1 (6 bases). Germline values: CDR1 SNHLY, CDR2 FYNNEI. V gave up 7 bases and J gave up 12 bases, with 21 bases separating them. The CDR3 is made up of 13 amino acids. The CDR3 DNA reads TGTGCCAGCAACATACAACAGGGAGGGGGGCCTTTCTTT. Translated: CASNIQQGGGPFF.

The genes are TRBV3-1 (or the pseudogene TRBV3-2) and TRBJ1-1; TRBD1 agrees at 8 bases. The V segment lost 4 bases and the J segment 1 base; nucleotides outside the gene matches: 5. In germline, CDR1 is LGHDT, CDR2 YNNKEL (reference sequence). The CDR3 covers 15 residues. Here the CDR3 DNA reads TGTGCCAGCAGCCTTTGGGACAGGAGGAACACTGAAGCTTTCTTT. The encoded protein is CASSLWDRRNTEAFF.

This clone has more than one count but fewer than ten. This chain links TRBV24-1 with TRBJ2-7; TRBD1 aligns across 7 bases. With V trimmed by 5 bases and J by 2 bases, 5 bases remained unmatched. Germline-derived CDR1 and CDR2 are KGHDR and SFDVKD. This CDR3 region has 14 residues. CDR3 coding DNA: TGTGCCACCAGTGGCCGGGACAGTACCTACGAGCAGTACTTC. This gives the protein CATSGRDSTYEQYF.

The chain employs TRBV2 and TRBJ2-7; D is perhaps TRBD1 (5 bases). The V gene lost 8 bases and the J gene lost 2 bases, with 10 bases spanning the gap. Germline lookup yields CDR1 SNHLY and CDR2 FYNNEI. The CDR3 spans 12 residues. The CDR3: CASFTGTYEQYF. DNA for the CDR3: TGTGCCAGCTTTACAGGTACCTACGAGCAGTACTTC.

This rearrangement joins TRBV30 to TRBJ2-1; no reliable D call. The CDR3 has 14 residues. Germline V gene data show CDR1 as GTSNPN and CDR2 as SVGIG (reference sequence). V was cut by 1 base and J by 4 bases, with 11 bases left in between. CDR3 in DNA: TGTGCCTGGAGTGCAAAAGCGACGTACAATGAGCAGTTCTTC. Its protein is CAWSAKATYNEQFF. The full variable domain, its missing parts supplied by reference TRBV30 and TRBJ2-1, is SQTIHQWPATLVQPVGSPLSLECTVEGTSNPNLYWYRQAAGRGLQLLFYSVGIGQISSEVPQNLSASRPQDRQFILSSKKLLLSDSGFYLCAWSAKATYNEQFFGPGTRLTVL.

This chain links TRBV5-1 with TRBJ1-1, with 8 bases identical to TRBD1. CDR1 is SGHRS and CDR2 is YFSETQ in the germline V gene. CDR3 length equals 16 residues. V trimming: 3 bases; J trimming: 1 base; junction bases outside the gene matches: 8. CDR3 loop: CASSSGDRSPNTEAFF. CDR3 DNA sequence: TGCGCCAGCAGCTCCGGGGACAGGTCTCCGAACACTGAAGCTTTCTTT.